The clone carrying this T cell receptor beta chain has a handful of counts. Its antigen is not known. Only in-frame clones appear in the TCRdb table, and some are missing; sequencing was by immunoSEQ multiplex PCR. Of 150,000 or so clones listed, 79% are singletons. This entry belongs to a study of cytotoxic CD8 clonotypes in ibrutinib-treated CLL. Study-level results: Clonality increased with ibrutinib response but returned toward baseline at progression.

The TCR beta libraries used approximately 2 micrograms of genomic DNA that came from cryopreserved PBMCs. Trimming removed 1 base from V and 8 bases from J, with 12 bases in between. Germline V gene lookup returns CDR1 SGHVS and CDR2 FQNEAQ. The CDR3 has 14 amino acids. Source: PBMCs, taken after 12 months of ibrutinib treatment. The chain combines TRBV7-8 with TRBJ2-1; D is uncertain. This TCR derives from a human donor with chronic lymphocytic leukemia. In DNA, the CDR3 is TGTGCCAGCAGCTTAGTGTCTCGGGTTGATGAGCAGTTCTTC. This encodes CASSLVSRVDEQFF.